Listed below are T cell receptor beta chains from one sample, sequenced in a study of a mutant IDH1 vaccine in newly diagnosed glioma. Here immunoSEQ multiplex PCR was the method, and the copy in TCRdb shows in-frame clones only, minus some. Of roughly 74,000 clones listed, 75% to 90% are singletons. No antigen is known for these receptors. Here the sequenced sample was PBMCs, taken from a glioma patient whose treatment included an IDH1 peptide vaccine. The receptor set was obtained from a woman in her forties or fifties with glioma. Both conserved end residues are part of each CDR3. The D gene is left open where the match is weak. Clone size is not always given. Where it is, it says once, few, many or a class for expanded clones.

CDR3 DNA: TGTGCCACCAGCAGCCTAAATGAGCAGTTCTTC
CDR3 protein: CATSSLNEQFF
clone size: -
J gene: TRBJ2-1
D gene: -
V gene: TRBV15

CDR3 DNA: TGTGCCAGCAGCCCTAGGGACAGGAGTGAGAAACTGTTTTTT
CDR3 protein: CASSPRDRSEKLFF
clone size: -
J gene: TRBJ1-4
D gene: TRBD1
V gene: TRBV28

CDR3 DNA: TGTGCCAGCAGTTTATCATTAGCCTACGAGCAGTACTTC
CDR3 protein: CASSLSLAYEQYF
clone size: -
J gene: TRBJ2-7
D gene: -
V gene: TRBV27

CDR3 DNA: TGCGCCAGCAGTAGCGGGAGCGGCGATACGCAGTATTTT
CDR3 protein: CASSSGSGDTQYF
clone size: -
J gene: TRBJ2-3
D gene: TRBD2
V gene: TRBV5-1

CDR3 DNA: TGTGCCAGCAACGTCCAGGGTGGGGATCAGCCCCAGCATTTT
CDR3 protein: CASNVQGGDQPQHF
clone size: -
J gene: TRBJ1-5
D gene: -
V gene: TRBV28

CDR3 DNA: TGTGCCAGCAGCCCGAGGACAGGGGGCGCGGCGACCGGGGAGCTGTTTTTT
CDR3 protein: CASSPRTGGAATGELFF
clone size: once
J gene: TRBJ2-2
D gene: TRBD1
V gene: TRBV11-2

CDR3 DNA: TGTGCCAGCTCACCAAACGATCAGGTTGTTGGCTATGGCTACACCTTC
CDR3 protein: CASSPNDQVVGYGYTF
clone size: once
J gene: TRBJ1-2
D gene: -
V gene: TRBV18

CDR3 DNA: TGTGCCAGCAGCGGAGCTGGTTCGGTTAGCGGGGCCCCAGATACGCAGTATTTT
CDR3 protein: CASSGAGSVSGAPDTQYF
clone size: -
J gene: TRBJ2-3
D gene: TRBD2
V gene: TRBV9

CDR3 DNA: TGTGCCAGCAGGAACGCCATAAGGGCGTGGTACGAGCAGTACTTC
CDR3 protein: CASRNAIRAWYEQYF
clone size: -
J gene: TRBJ2-7
D gene: -
V gene: TRBV6-6

CDR3 DNA: TGTGCCAGCAGTTTAGTTGCGGGGCTTGGGGGCTACACCTTC
CDR3 protein: CASSLVAGLGGYTF
clone size: once
J gene: TRBJ1-2
D gene: -
V gene: TRBV28

CDR3 DNA: TGTGCCAGCAGCTTGTACGGACGGCAGTACAATGAGCAGTTCTTC
CDR3 protein: CASSLYGRQYNEQFF
clone size: -
J gene: TRBJ2-1
D gene: -
V gene: TRBV5-6

CDR3 DNA: TGTGCCACCCGCAGCGGGATAGAGGAGACCCAGTACTTC
CDR3 protein: CATRSGIEETQYF
clone size: -
J gene: TRBJ2-5
D gene: TRBD2
V gene: TRBV6-5

CDR3 DNA: TGTGCCACCAGCAGAGCTTTTAACAGTTACGGTGGCTACACCTTC
CDR3 protein: CATSRAFNSYGGYTF
clone size: -
J gene: TRBJ1-2
D gene: -
V gene: TRBV15

CDR3 DNA: TGTGCCACCGGGACAGGGGACCCGCGCACTGAAGCTTTCTTT
CDR3 protein: CATGTGDPRTEAFF
clone size: -
J gene: TRBJ1-1
D gene: TRBD1
V gene: TRBV10-3

CDR3 DNA: TGTGCCAGCAGCTTTCAAACCCTCTGGGATACGCAGTATTTT
CDR3 protein: CASSFQTLWDTQYF
clone size: -
J gene: TRBJ2-3
D gene: -
V gene: TRBV5-5

CDR3 DNA: TGTGCCAGCAGTTTAATCGCGGGATGGCGAGAGACCCAGTACTTC
CDR3 protein: CASSLIAGWRETQYF
clone size: -
J gene: TRBJ2-5
D gene: -
V gene: TRBV27

CDR3 DNA: TGCAGCGTTGAAAGGACACCGAACACTGAAGCTTTCTTT
CDR3 protein: CSVERTPNTEAFF
clone size: -
J gene: TRBJ1-1
D gene: -
V gene: TRBV29-1

CDR3 DNA: TGTGCCAGCAGTGAAGGGGCGTCCGACCACAATGAGCAGTTCTTC
CDR3 protein: CASSEGASDHNEQFF
clone size: -
J gene: TRBJ2-1
D gene: -
V gene: TRBV6-4

CDR3 DNA: TGTGCCAGCAGTTTACCTACACTTATGAACACTGAAGCTTTCTTT
CDR3 protein: CASSLPTLMNTEAFF
clone size: once
J gene: TRBJ1-1
D gene: -
V gene: TRBV28

CDR3 DNA: TGTGCCTGGAGCGGGGAACTCAATCAGCCCCAGCATTTT
CDR3 protein: CAWSGELNQPQHF
clone size: -
J gene: TRBJ1-5
D gene: -
V gene: TRBV30

CDR3 DNA: TGTGCCAGCAGCATCGGGACCGCTGGGGCCAACGTCCTGACTTTC
CDR3 protein: CASSIGTAGANVLTF
clone size: -
J gene: TRBJ2-6
D gene: -
V gene: TRBV11-1

CDR3 DNA: TGCGCCAGCAGCTTGTACCAGGGGGAAGGCTATGGCTACACCTTC
CDR3 protein: CASSLYQGEGYGYTF
clone size: -
J gene: TRBJ1-2
D gene: TRBD1
V gene: TRBV5-1

CDR3 DNA: TGTGCCAGCAGCGAAGGACAGGGAAGCTCCTACAATGAGCAGTTCTTC
CDR3 protein: CASSEGQGSSYNEQFF
clone size: -
J gene: TRBJ2-1
D gene: TRBD1
V gene: TRBV9

CDR3 DNA: TGCAGCGTTGGGAGGATGAACACTGAAGCTTTCTTT
CDR3 protein: CSVGRMNTEAFF
clone size: few
J gene: TRBJ1-1
D gene: -
V gene: TRBV29-1

CDR3 DNA: TGTGCCAGTAGGGGCAGCGGGAGTTACGAGCAGTACTTC
CDR3 protein: CASRGSGSYEQYF
clone size: -
J gene: TRBJ2-7
D gene: TRBD2
V gene: TRBV19

CDR3 DNA: TGTGCCAGCAGCCCGTGGGTGGGACCCCGGCAGTACTTC
CDR3 protein: CASSPWVGPRQYF
clone size: -
J gene: TRBJ2-7
D gene: -
V gene: TRBV5-5